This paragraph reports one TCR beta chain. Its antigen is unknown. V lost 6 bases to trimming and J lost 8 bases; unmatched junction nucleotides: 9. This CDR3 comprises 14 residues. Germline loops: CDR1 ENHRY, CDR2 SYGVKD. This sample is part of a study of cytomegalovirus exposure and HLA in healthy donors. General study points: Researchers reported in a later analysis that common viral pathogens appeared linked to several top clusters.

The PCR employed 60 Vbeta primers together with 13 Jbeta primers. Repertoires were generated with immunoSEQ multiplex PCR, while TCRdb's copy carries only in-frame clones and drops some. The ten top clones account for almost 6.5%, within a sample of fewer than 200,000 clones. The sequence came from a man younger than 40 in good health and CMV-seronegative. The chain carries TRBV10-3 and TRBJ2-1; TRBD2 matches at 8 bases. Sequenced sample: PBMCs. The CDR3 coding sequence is TGTGCCATCAGCGATGGGACTAGGAAGGATGAGCAGTTCTTC. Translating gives CAISDGTRKDEQFF.